What follows is one TCR beta chain and its context. This CDR3 contains 15 residues. Trimming stripped 1 base from V and 9 bases from J, with 14 bases between. Germline V gives CDR1 SGHKS, CDR2 YYEKEE (reference sequence). Sample time point: newly diagnosed GD, antithyroid drugs for less than 3 months. Extracted PBMC RNA gave rise to the TCR library. This sample is part of a study of regulatory T cells in long-lasting Graves disease. Through Arm-PCR of CDR3 regions and iRepertoire HTBI primers, TCR beta libraries were built. As handled by the study authors: In the combined samples, around 60 TRBV and more than 11 TRBJ segments were identified. TCRdb ran MiXCR on the multiplex PCR reads and lists one entry per CDR3 protein. TCRdb, rather than the study authors, made the V and J calls. Of more than 300,000 distinct CDR3 sequences detected, approximately 10% appear once; the ten largest clones hold approximately 19%.

The data also belong to a second study, concerning T cells in Graves' hyperthyroidism and ophthalmopathy. That paper adds: Peripheral blood also featured most of the thyroid clonotypes expanded above 0.001.

The chain is built from TRBV5-5 and TRBJ1-6, with D uncertain. The sample in question was peripheral blood mononuclear cells (PBMCs), obtained at new diagnosis, from a patient treated with antithyroid drugs. This receptor was identified in a woman aged 18-29 years with Graves disease. CDR3 residues: CASSLSEGLISPLHF. CDR3 in DNA: TGTGCCAGCAGCTTGTCGGAAGGCCTGATTTCACCCCTCCACTTT.